The T cell receptor (beta chain) under discussion was sequenced for a study of shared clonotypes between healthy human individuals. Points from the study as a whole: An anticipated effect of sequencing depth on clonotype sharing among donors was recognized.

The length of the CDR3 is 15 residues. The V end was cut by 3 bases, the J end by 0 bases, with 10 bases between. Germline-derived CDR1 and CDR2 are SGHTA and FQGNSA. Using immunoSEQ multiplex PCR, the repertoire was profiled, and TCRdb retains in-frame clones only, with some absent. Here the sample spans 1,400,000 or so clones, 98% to 99% being singletons. A word on this clone: Its antigen remains unknown.

The sequencing input was naive CD4+ T cells sorted from blood. The subset is: CD45RA+ positively selected. The receptor comes from a man aged 30-40 years in good health. The chain combines TRBV7-2 with TRBJ2-3, with D tentatively TRBD2 (6 bases). The CDR3 protein is CASSFGTASTDTQYF. The CDR3 coding sequence is TGTGCCAGCAGCTTTGGGACTGCTAGCACAGATACGCAGTATTTT.